This T cell receptor beta chain was captured by sequencing in a study of blood T cell repertoires in COVID-19. Study background: Sites in the United States, Italy and Spain provided acute and convalescent COVID-19 samples. The analysed material was cDNA or gDNA that came from T cells, B-cell-depleted T cells, or PBMCs.

Per the original data handling: From reference gene primer amplification, estimates of nucleated cell counts were derived. Libraries were prepared by immunoSEQ multiplex PCR; TCRdb keeps only in-frame clonotypes and omits some of them. Clone size and V and J calls were adopted from that table, with D and trimming inferred from the DNA. Found here are roughly 220,000 clones, roughly 80% of them singletons; the top ten hold roughly 2.3%. Germline CDR1 is SGHDT and CDR2 is YYEEEE. Trimming pared 1 base from V and 0 bases from J, leaving 13 bases between. This CDR3 has 17 amino acids. Sample: peripheral blood. The origin of this receptor is a woman aged 60-75 years with acute or convalescent COVID-19. The chain links TRBV5-6 to TRBJ1-4, with D uncertain. In DNA, the CDR3 is TGTGCCAGCAGCTTGTCCTTAGCCCTTGCAACTAATGAAAAACTGTTTTTT. The encoded protein is CASSLSLALATNEKLFF.